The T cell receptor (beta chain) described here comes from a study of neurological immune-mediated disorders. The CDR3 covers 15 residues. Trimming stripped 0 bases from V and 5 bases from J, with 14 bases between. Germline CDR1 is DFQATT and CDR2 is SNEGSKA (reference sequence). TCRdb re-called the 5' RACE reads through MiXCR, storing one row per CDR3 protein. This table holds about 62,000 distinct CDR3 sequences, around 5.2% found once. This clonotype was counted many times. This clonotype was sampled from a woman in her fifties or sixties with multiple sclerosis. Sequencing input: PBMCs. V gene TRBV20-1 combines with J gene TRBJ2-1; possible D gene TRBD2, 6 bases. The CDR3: CSARDLAGINNEQFF. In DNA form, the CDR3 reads TGCAGTGCTAGAGATTTGGCGGGGATTAACAATGAGCAGTTCTTC.